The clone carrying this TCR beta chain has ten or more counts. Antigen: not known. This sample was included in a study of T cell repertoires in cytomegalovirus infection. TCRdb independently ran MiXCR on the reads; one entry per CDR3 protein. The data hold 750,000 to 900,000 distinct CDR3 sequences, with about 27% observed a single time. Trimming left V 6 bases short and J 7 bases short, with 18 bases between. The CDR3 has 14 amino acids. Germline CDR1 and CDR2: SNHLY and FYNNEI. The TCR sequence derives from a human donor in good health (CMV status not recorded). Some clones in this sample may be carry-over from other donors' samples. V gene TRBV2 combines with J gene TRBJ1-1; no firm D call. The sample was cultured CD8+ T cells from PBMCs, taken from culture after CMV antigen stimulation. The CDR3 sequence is CASRPYAVLNEAFF. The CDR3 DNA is TGTGCCAGCAGACCGTATGCAGTCCTCAATGAAGCTTTCTTT.